The clone carrying this T cell receptor beta chain appeared a few times. Antigen unknown. The data were obtained in a study of cytomegalovirus exposure and HLA in healthy donors. The wider study: The approximately 670 first-cohort repertoires and the 120 or so validation repertoires shared the same platform, a later analysis reported. Study-wide points: Subsequent analysis revealed that first-cohort TCR clusters tended to co-occur in the 90 to 150 validation repertoires. Most TCRs appeared rarely, but some public TCRs recurred in many donors. Associated with cytomegalovirus, according to the listing, were some 180 TCR beta chains.

This CDR3 is 14 amino acids long. V shed 4 bases and J shed 3 bases, with 13 bases lying between them. Per germline, CDR1 SGHVS and CDR2 FNYEAQ. TCRdb's copy holds only in-frame clones and misses some; the assay was immunoSEQ multiplex PCR. The top ten hold about 2.7% of the sample, which has some 160,000 clones, about 88% seen once. The J gene is TRBJ2-7, the V gene TRBV7-6, with D tentatively TRBD2 (5 bases). The origin of this receptor is a man aged 18 to 29 in good health and CMV-seronegative. Sequencing input: PBMCs. The CDR3 is CASSSEAGFYEQYV. The CDR3 region has the DNA TGTGCCAGCAGCTCGGAGGCAGGATTCTACGAGCAGTACGTC.